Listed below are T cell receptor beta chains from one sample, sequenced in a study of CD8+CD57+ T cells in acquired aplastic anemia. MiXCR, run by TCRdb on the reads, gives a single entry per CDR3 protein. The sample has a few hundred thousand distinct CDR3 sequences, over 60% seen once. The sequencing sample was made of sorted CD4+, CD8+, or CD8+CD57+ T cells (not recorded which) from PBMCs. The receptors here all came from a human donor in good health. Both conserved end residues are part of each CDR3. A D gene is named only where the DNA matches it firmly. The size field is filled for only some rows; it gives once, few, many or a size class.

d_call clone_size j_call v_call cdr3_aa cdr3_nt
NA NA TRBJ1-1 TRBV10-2 CASSEGNLWEQAFF TGCGCCAGCAGTGAGGGGAATCTATGGGAACAAGCTTTCTTT
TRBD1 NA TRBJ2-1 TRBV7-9 CASSLVDWGQGEDEQFF TGTGCCAGCAGCTTAGTAGACTGGGGACAGGGAGAAGATGAGCAGTTCTTC
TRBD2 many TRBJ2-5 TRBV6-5 CASSYGTSGAETQYF TGTGCCAGCAGTTACGGGACTAGCGGGGCTGAGACCCAGTACTTC
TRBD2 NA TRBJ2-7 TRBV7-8 CASSLGGMWEQHF TGTGCCAGCAGCCTCGGGGGGATGTGGGAGCAGCACTTC
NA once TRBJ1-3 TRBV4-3 CASSQDGLTIYF TGCGCCAGCAGCCAAGATGGCCTGACCATATATTTT
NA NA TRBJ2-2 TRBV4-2 CASKANTGELFF TGTGCCAGCAAGGCCAACACCGGGGAGCTGTTTTTT
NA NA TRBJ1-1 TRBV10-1 CASSSENEAFF TGCGCCAGCAGTTCCGAAAATGAAGCTTTCTTT
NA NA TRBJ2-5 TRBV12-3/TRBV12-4 CASSVSVLGLQETQYF TGTGCCAGCAGCGTCTCGGTTTTAGGCCTACAAGAGACCCAGTACTTC
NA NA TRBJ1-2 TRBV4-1 CASSQETAYGYTF TGCGCCAGCAGCCAAGAAACAGCCTATGGCTACACCTTC
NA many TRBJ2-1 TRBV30 CAWSEEGLPFLNEQFF TGTGCCTGGAGCGAAGAGGGACTCCCATTCCTCAATGAGCAGTTCTTC
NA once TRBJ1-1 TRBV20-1 CSARLTKNTEAFF TGCAGTGCTCGACTCACTAAGAACACTGAAGCTTTCTTT
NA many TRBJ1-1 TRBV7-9 CASSLQEPFKAEAFF TGTGCCAGCAGCTTGCAGGAGCCCTTTAAGGCTGAAGCTTTCTTT
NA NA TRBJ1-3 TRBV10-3 CAISGVLSGNTIYF TGTGCCATCAGTGGGGTTCTCTCTGGAAACACCATATATTTT
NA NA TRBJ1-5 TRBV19 CASSVRGGSNQPQHF TGTGCCAGTAGTGTCAGGGGAGGGAGCAATCAGCCCCAGCATTTT
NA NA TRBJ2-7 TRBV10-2 CATSTRQPSSYEQYF TGCGCCACGAGCACTCGGCAGCCAAGCTCCTACGAGCAGTACTTC
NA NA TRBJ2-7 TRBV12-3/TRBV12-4 CASTVGRVQYF TGTGCCAGCACCGTCGGGCGGGTGCAGTACTTC
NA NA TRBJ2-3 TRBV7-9 CASSEGGGGPVDTQYF TGTGCCAGCAGCGAAGGGGGGGGAGGGCCGGTAGATACGCAGTATTTT
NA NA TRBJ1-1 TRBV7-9 CASSTGTPNTEAFF TGTGCCAGCAGCACCGGGACACCTAACACTGAAGCTTTCTTT
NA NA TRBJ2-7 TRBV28 CASSWVGGGVSYEQYF TGTGCCAGCAGTTGGGTGGGCGGCGGTGTATCCTACGAGCAGTACTTC
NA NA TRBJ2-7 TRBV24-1 CARDFEGGLFDEQYF TGTGCTAGGGACTTCGAGGGGGGGCTTTTCGACGAGCAGTACTTC
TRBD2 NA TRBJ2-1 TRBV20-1 CSARELTSGGAFF TGCAGTGCTAGAGAACTAACTAGCGGGGGGGCGTTCTTC
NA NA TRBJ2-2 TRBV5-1 CASSLRTDLNTGELFF TGCGCCAGCAGCTTGAGGACAGATTTGAACACCGGGGAGCTGTTTTTT
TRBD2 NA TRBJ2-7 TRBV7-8 CASSKRASGANGEQYF TGTGCCAGCAGCAAGAGGGCTAGCGGGGCCAATGGAGAGCAGTACTTC
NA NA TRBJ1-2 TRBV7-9 CASSPIGSYGYTF TGTGCCAGCAGCCCTATTGGATCCTATGGCTACACCTTC
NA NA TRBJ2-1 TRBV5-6 CASSPDPGSGDPNEQFF TGTGCCAGCAGCCCGGACCCTGGTAGCGGCGATCCCAATGAGCAGTTCTTC
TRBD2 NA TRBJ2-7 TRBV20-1 CSARGGTSDYEQYF TGCAGTGCTAGAGGAGGGACTAGTGACTACGAGCAGTACTTC
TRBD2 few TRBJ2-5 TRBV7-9 CASSPGLAETQYF TGTGCCAGCAGCCCCGGACTAGCGGAGACCCAGTACTTC
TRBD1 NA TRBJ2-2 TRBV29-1 CSVVTGPLNTGELFF TGCAGCGTTGTGACAGGGCCTTTGAACACCGGGGAGCTGTTTTTT
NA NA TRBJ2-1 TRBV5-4 CASSLGTMGNEQLF TGTGCCAGCAGCCTGGGGACGATGGGCAATGAGCAGCTCTTC
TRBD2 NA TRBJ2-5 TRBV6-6 CASSLGGGPETQYF TGTGCCAGCAGCCTAGGCGGGGGACCAGAGACCCAGTACTTC
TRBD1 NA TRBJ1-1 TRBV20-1 CSASDRGRSTEAFF TGCAGTGCATCGGACAGGGGGCGCAGCACTGAAGCTTTCTTT
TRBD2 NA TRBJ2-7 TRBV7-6 CASSLHGGSYEQYF TGTGCCAGCAGCTTACACGGGGGGTCCTACGAGCAGTACTTC
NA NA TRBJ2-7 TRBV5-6 CASSLSRGPNYEQYF TGTGCCAGCAGCTTGAGCAGGGGACCAAACTACGAGCAGTACTTC
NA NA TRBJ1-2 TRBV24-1 CATSDVQSYGYTF TGTGCCACCAGTGATGTACAGAGCTATGGCTACACCTTC
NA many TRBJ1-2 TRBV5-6 CASSLAVRGLAHYGYTF TGTGCCAGCAGCTTGGCCGTCAGGGGTTTGGCTCACTATGGCTACACCTTC
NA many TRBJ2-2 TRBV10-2 CASTTGPGELFF TGCGCCAGCACAACAGGTCCCGGGGAGCTGTTTTTT
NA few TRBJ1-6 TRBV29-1 CSVPGRNSPLHF TGCAGCGTCCCGGGACGGAATTCACCCCTCCACTTT
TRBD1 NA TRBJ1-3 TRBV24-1 CATSDGDRVASGNTIYF TGTGCCACCAGTGATGGGGACAGGGTGGCCTCTGGAAACACCATATATTTT
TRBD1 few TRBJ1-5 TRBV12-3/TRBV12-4 CASSAPGQGYNQPQHF TGTGCCAGCAGTGCTCCGGGACAGGGGTACAATCAGCCCCAGCATTTT
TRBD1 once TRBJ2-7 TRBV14 CASSPTGLYPHEQYF TGTGCCAGCAGCCCGACAGGGCTTTATCCCCACGAGCAGTACTTC
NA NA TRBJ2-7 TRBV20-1 CSAIEGVGSYEQYF TGCAGTGCTATAGAGGGTGTCGGTTCCTACGAGCAGTACTTC
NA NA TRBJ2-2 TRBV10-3 CAIILNTGELFF TGTGCCATCATCCTGAACACCGGGGAGCTGTTTTTT
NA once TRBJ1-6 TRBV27 CASSLMWTPNSPLHF TGTGCCAGCAGTTTAATGTGGACACCGAATTCACCCCTCCACTTT
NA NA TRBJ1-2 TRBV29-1 CSVGEDGYGYTF TGCAGCGTTGGCGAGGACGGTTATGGCTACACCTTC
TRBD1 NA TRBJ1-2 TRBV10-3 CATEAGDRYGYTF TGTGCCACCGAGGCCGGGGACAGATATGGCTACACCTTC
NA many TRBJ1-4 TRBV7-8 CASSPLGATNEKLFF TGTGCCAGCAGCCCCCTAGGGGCAACTAATGAAAAACTGTTTTTT
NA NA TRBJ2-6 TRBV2 CASSESRGSGANVLTF TGTGCCAGCAGTGAGAGTCGGGGCTCTGGGGCCAACGTCCTGACTTTC
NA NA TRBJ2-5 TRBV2 CASRSGVAETQYF TGTGCCAGCAGATCGGGGGTCGCGGAGACCCAGTACTTC
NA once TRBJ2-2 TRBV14 CASSQVRGSGELFF TGTGCCAGCAGCCAAGTTCGGGGGAGCGGGGAGCTGTTTTTT
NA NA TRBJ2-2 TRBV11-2 CASSLGHGELFF TGTGCCAGCAGCTTAGGGCACGGGGAGCTGTTTTTT
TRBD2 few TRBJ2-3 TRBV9 CASSGTSGSLTEADTQYF TGTGCCAGCAGCGGGACTAGCGGGAGCCTAACTGAGGCAGATACGCAGTATTTT
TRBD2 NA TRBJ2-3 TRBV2 CASSSLLAGGTDTQYF TGTGCCAGCAGCTCCCTACTAGCGGGGGGTACAGATACGCAGTATTTT
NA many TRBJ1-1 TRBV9 CASSVEGGTEAFF TGTGCCAGCAGCGTAGAGGGGGGGACTGAAGCTTTCTTT
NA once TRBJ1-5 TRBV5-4 CASSIQGPQPQHF TGTGCCAGCAGCATCCAGGGACCTCAGCCCCAGCATTTT